Shown below are 2 T cell receptor beta chains from a single sample sequenced in a study of blood T cell repertoires in COVID-19. Some clones are missing from TCRdb's copy, which holds only in-frame ones; the method was immunoSEQ multiplex PCR. The repertoire holds about 130,000 clones, roughly 83% seen once, with around 5% in the top ten. Specimen: peripheral blood. These receptors came from a human donor in a cohort sampled during active COVID-19.

The gene calls are TRBV2 and TRBJ2-3; weak D call: TRBD2 (5 bases). Trimming left V 7 bases short and J 1 base short, with 12 bases between. The CDR3 extends over 14 amino acids. Germline CDR1 reads SNHLY; CDR2 reads FYNNEI. The CDR3 coding sequence is TGTGCCAGCAAAAGGACTCGGGGCACAGATACGCAGTATTTT. This codes for CASKRTRGTDTQYF.

The genes are TRBV18 and TRBJ2-1; D call uncertain. V was trimmed by 3 bases and J by 10 bases, leaving 7 bases between them. Germline-derived CDR1 and CDR2 are KGHSH and LQKENI. The CDR3 is made up of 11 amino acids. CDR3 in amino acids: CASSPAGEQFF. The CDR3 DNA follows: TGTGCCAGCTCACCGGCAGGCGAGCAGTTCTTC.